A single sample is the source of the 29 T cell receptor beta chains below, sequenced in a study of T cells in Graves' hyperthyroidism and ophthalmopathy. It was RNA transcripts that yielded the amplified TCR beta CDR3 regions. Carried out on the TCR CDR3, a first-round RT-PCR used the HTBI primer set. TCRdb redid the calling of the multiplex PCR reads with MiXCR, one entry per CDR3 protein. The table records approximately 360,000 distinct CDR3 sequences, roughly 14% of them present only once. What was sequenced was blood. Receptors were obtained from a woman under 30 with Graves' hyperthyroidism that later progressed to Graves' ophthalmopathy.

This clonotype came up a few times. The genes are TRBV25-1 and TRBJ2-3; D may be TRBD2 (5 bases). Trimming stripped 4 bases from V and 9 bases from J, with 11 bases between. The CDR3 spans 12 residues. Germline assignment: CDR1 MGHDK and CDR2 SYGVNS. CDR3: CASSVATGTQYF. The CDR3 DNA is TGTGCCAGCAGTGTCGCGACGGGGACGCAGTATTTT.

The table lists this clonotype with many counts. The chain links TRBV6-1 to TRBJ1-4, with D possibly TRBD1 on 5 matching bases. Trimming removed 7 bases at V and 3 bases at J, with 12 bases between. This CDR3 is 14 amino acids long. Germline-derived CDR1 and CDR2 are MNHNS and SASEGT. The CDR3 nucleotides read TGTGCCAGCACCTCGGGACGGCCTAATGAAAAACTGTTTTTT. This gives the protein CASTSGRPNEKLFF.

This clonotype appeared many times. The rearrangement links TRBV7-9 to TRBJ1-2; D ambiguous. CDR3 length equals 13 residues. Per germline, CDR1 SEHNR and CDR2 FQNEAQ (reference sequence). V was clipped by 5 bases and J by 6 bases, with 13 bases between them. CDR3 bases: TGTGCCAGCAGCCTGACATTTTCCCATGGCTACACCTTC. Amino acid sequence: CASSLTFSHGYTF.

In DNA, the CDR3 is TGTGCCAGCAGCTTAGTAGCGTTAGGGACCGGGGAGCTGTTTTTT. It encodes CASSLVALGTGELFF. V is TRBV11-2 and J is TRBJ2-2; weak D call: TRBD2 (5 bases). The V and J ends lost 1 base and 5 bases respectively, with 11 bases between them. Germline V CDR1 and CDR2: SGHAT, FQNNGV. The CDR3 consists of 15 residues.

This chain uses TRBV28 with TRBJ2-5; 7 bases are shared with TRBD2. This CDR3 contains 13 residues. CDR1 MDHEN and CDR2 SYDVKM come from the germline V gene. V shed 7 bases, J shed 3 bases, and the junction held 5 bases outside the gene matches. CDR3 sequence (DNA): TGTGCCAGCACCCCGGGGAGGGAAGAGACCCAGTACTTC. Amino acids: CASTPGREETQYF.

As for this clonotype: Since a much larger clone is just one base distant, this may be a read error. V and J are TRBV24-1 and TRBJ2-1; D perhaps matches TRBD2 (7 bases). The end of the DNA aligns better with TRBJ2-7, so the J call may be wrong. Per germline, CDR1 KGHDR and CDR2 SFDVKD. The CDR3 totals 16 residues. CDR3 coding DNA: TGTGCCACCAGTGATCCCGGGACACGGGACTACAATGAGCAGTACTTC. Residues: CATSDPGTRDYNEQYF.

V is TRBV5-6 and J is TRBJ1-2; D is possibly TRBD1 (5 bases). Germline V gives CDR1 SGHDT, CDR2 YYEEEE. The germline V and J ends were trimmed by 4 bases and 4 bases, with 20 bases remaining between them. The CDR3 extends over 16 amino acids. The CDR3 region is CASSLGMDTRAYGYTF. CDR3 DNA: TGTGCCAGCAGCCTCGGGATGGATACCAGGGCCTATGGCTACACCTTC.

This sequence joins TRBV28 and TRBJ1-1; no firm D call. V lost 8 bases and J lost 11, with 15 bases in between. Looked up from germline, CDR1 is MDHEN and CDR2 is SYDVKM. The CDR3 covers 11 residues. The CDR3 loop reads CASGTFSSAFF. The CDR3 DNA is TGTGCCAGCGGAACCTTTTCAAGTGCTTTCTTT.

This clonotype has more than one count but fewer than ten. The chain carries TRBV7-9 and TRBJ2-1; 15 bases line up with TRBD2. This CDR3 comprises 17 residues. In germline, CDR1 is SEHNR, CDR2 FQNEAQ (reference sequence). Trimming removed 5 bases from V and 5 bases from J; junction bases left unmatched: 7. The CDR3 sequence is CASSPGTSGRRNNEQFF. CDR3 coding DNA: TGTGCCAGCAGCCCTGGGACTAGCGGGAGGAGGAACAATGAGCAGTTCTTC. Full variable domain (outside the CDR3, taken from reference TRBV7-9 and TRBJ2-1): DTGVSQNPRHKITKRGQNVTFRCDPISEHNRLYWYRQTLGQGPEFLTYFQNEAQLEKSRLLSDRFSAERPKGSFSTLEIQRTEQGDSAMYLCASSPGTSGRRNNEQFFGPGTRLTVL.

Comment on this clonotype: A much larger clone lies one base from this, so it may be a read error. The chain uses TRBV14 and TRBJ2-3; D is ambiguous. The CDR3 has 14 residues. Trimming took off 4 bases at V and 1 base at J, with 9 bases between the two ends. Germline V gives CDR1 SGHDN, CDR2 FVKESK. The CDR3 loop reads CASSLNRRTDTQYF. DNA for the CDR3: TGTGCCAGCAGCCTAAATCGGCGCACAGATACGCAGTATTTT.

This clonotype was seen repeatedly, ten times or more. The genes are TRBV7-9 and TRBJ2-7; 10 positions match TRBD2. This CDR3 is 15 amino acids long. The V gene end was trimmed by 5 bases and the J gene end by 2 bases; junction bases not matched to a gene: 6. Germline-derived CDR1 and CDR2 are SEHNR and FQNEAQ (reference sequence). CDR3 region: CASSPPGLAAYEQYF. CDR3 nucleotide sequence: TGTGCCAGCAGCCCCCCTGGACTAGCGGCCTACGAGCAGTACTTC.

The sample holds many counts of this clonotype. In nucleotides, the CDR3 is TGCAGTGCTGACGTCTCACTGAACACTGAAGCTTTCTTT. Its protein product is CSADVSLNTEAFF. The chain couples TRBV20-1 to TRBJ1-1; D remains ambiguous. The length of the CDR3 is 13 residues. V dropped 5 bases and J dropped 0 bases, with 10 bases sitting between them. The germline CDR1 and CDR2 sequences are DFQATT and SNEGSKA (reference sequence).

The table lists this clonotype with many counts. The rearrangement joins TRBV28 to TRBJ1-1; D is unresolved. Germline V CDR1 and CDR2: MDHEN, SYDVKM. The V gene lost 5 bases and the J gene lost 5 bases, with 15 bases spanning the gap. The CDR3 consists of 14 residues. CDR3 coding DNA: TGTGCCAGCAGTCCCGGGGAGGAAAAGACTGAAGCTTTCTTT. Protein: CASSPGEEKTEAFF.

Ten or more counts support this clonotype. The rearrangement links TRBV28 to TRBJ2-1, with 9 positions matching TRBD2. V was clipped by 5 bases and J by 3 bases; unmatched bases: 14. This CDR3 contains 18 residues. From germline, CDR1 is MDHEN and CDR2 SYDVKM. CDR3 loop: CASSSDRMTSGDYNEQFF. The CDR3 DNA is TGTGCCAGCAGTAGTGACCGGATGACTAGCGGAGACTACAATGAGCAGTTCTTC.

V gene TRBV5-1 combines with J gene TRBJ2-1; D remains unclear. The CDR3 runs 16 residues. With 0 bases removed from V and 0 bases from J, the gap between germline ends came to 10 bases. The germline V gene encodes CDR1 SGHRS and CDR2 YFSETQ. The CDR3 is CASSLAAVSSYNEQFF. The CDR3 region has the DNA TGCGCCAGCAGCTTGGCCGCGGTGAGCTCCTACAATGAGCAGTTCTTC.

The chain has TRBV19 and TRBJ1-1; a weak D match, TRBD1 (5 bases). Germline V lookup: CDR1 LNHDA, CDR2 SQIVND (reference sequence). This CDR3 has 15 residues. V lost 7 bases, J lost 0 bases, and 15 bases lay in between. The CDR3 region has the DNA TGTGCCAGTACCTTCAGGGCGGGTGTGAACACTGAAGCTTTCTTT. Translated: CASTFRAGVNTEAFF.

For the CDR3, the DNA is TGCGCCTCAAGGGACCCGACGGGCAATCAGCCCCAGCATTTT. Translated, it gives CASRDPTGNQPQHF. The V and J genes are TRBV4-1 and TRBJ1-5, with D perhaps matching TRBD1 (5 bases). V shed 11 bases and J shed 2 bases, with 16 bases lying between them. Germline lookup yields CDR1 MGHRA and CDR2 YSYEKL. The CDR3 contains 14 residues.

This clonotype has a handful of counts. The CDR3 region is CASTGQGAVTQPQHF. Here the CDR3 DNA reads TGTGCCAGCACAGGACAGGGGGCGGTCACTCAGCCCCAGCATTTT. This rearrangement joins TRBV6-1 to TRBJ1-5; TRBD1 aligns across 11 bases. This CDR3 is built from 15 residues. With 7 bases clipped from V and 6 bases from J, the junction kept 8 bases outside the gene matches. The germline CDR1 and CDR2 sequences are MNHNS and SASEGT.

At least ten counts were recorded for this clonotype. The chain employs TRBV20-1 and TRBJ2-3, with TRBD1 identical over 7 bases. This CDR3 has 14 residues. The germline V gene has CDR1 DFQATT and CDR2 SNEGSKA (reference sequence). V shed 2 bases, J shed 8 bases, and the junction held 10 bases outside the gene matches. The CDR3 sequence: CSARLTGSSGTQYF. The CDR3 bases are TGCAGTGCTAGACTGACAGGGAGCAGTGGTACGCAGTATTTT.

This clonotype was recorded at least ten times. The rearrangement joins TRBV7-2 to TRBJ2-7; D gene unclear. CDR3 length: 13 residues. Germline CDR1 is SGHTA and CDR2 is FQGNSA. V gave up 1 base and J gave up 6 bases, with 10 bases separating them. For the CDR3, the DNA is TGTGCCAGCAGCTTAGGCCCAGGTGGCGAGCAGTACTTC. It is translated as CASSLGPGGEQYF.

The rearrangement links TRBV4-1 to TRBJ1-1; 8 nucleotides line up with TRBD1. Germline CDR1 and CDR2: MGHRA and YSYEKL. The CDR3 loop spans 14 amino acids. The J segment lost 6 bases and the V segment lost 3 bases, leaving 6 bases of the junction unmatched. The CDR3: CASSHYQGASEAFF. The CDR3 coding sequence is TGCGCCAGCAGCCACTATCAGGGGGCGTCTGAAGCTTTCTTT.

To note about this clonotype: A much larger clone differs from this one at a single base, so this may be a read error. The rearrangement uses TRBV7-7 and TRBJ2-1; D is perhaps TRBD2 (5 bases). The CDR3 totals 14 residues. Germline CDR1 reads SSHAT; CDR2 reads FNYEAQ (reference sequence). CDR3 sequence reads: CASSLIIAEDEQFF. The DNA for the CDR3 is TGTGCTAGCAGCTTGATAATCGCGGAGGATGAGCAGTTCTTC. The variable domain in full, completed from reference TRBV7-7 and TRBJ2-1, reads GAGVSQSPRYKVTKRGQDVTLRCDPISSHATLYWYQQALGQGPEFLTYFNYEAQPDKSGLPSDRFSAERPEGSISTLTIQRTEQRDSAMYRCASSLIIAEDEQFFGPGTRLTVL.

V is TRBV27 and J is TRBJ2-7; 7 bases line up with TRBD2. The CDR3 covers 17 residues. J was trimmed by 0 bases and V by 4 bases; bases with no gene match: 12. Germline V gene sequence: CDR1 MNHEY, CDR2 SMNVEV (reference sequence). CDR3 sequence (DNA): TGTGCCAGCAGTTCATCTAGGGAGCGGGGCCACTCCTACGAGCAGTACTTC. Amino acids: CASSSSRERGHSYEQYF.

This clonotype was detected a few times. V usage is TRBV7-2 and J usage is TRBJ2-7; 8 bases fit TRBD1. After removal of 3 bases from V and 0 bases from J, the junction contained 4 bases not matched to a gene. The CDR3 length is 15 residues. Germline lookup yields CDR1 SGHTA and CDR2 FQGNSA. The CDR3 DNA sequence: TGTGCCAGCAGCTTTTACAGGGGGATCTCCTACGAGCAGTACTTC. Protein product: CASSFYRGISYEQYF.

This clonotype was observed many times. The rearrangement joins TRBV15 to TRBJ2-1; D gene ambiguous. The germline V gene has CDR1 LNHNV and CDR2 YYDKDF (reference sequence). This CDR3 has 16 residues. Between the trimmed V and J ends, which lost 1 base and 7 bases, there was a span of 17 bases. CDR3 bases: TGTGCCACCAGCAGAGTGGGCTTTGGCAGATTTAATGAGCAGTTCTTC. Translated, it gives CATSRVGFGRFNEQFF.

This clonotype was seen only a few times. This may be a read error: a much more frequent sequence differs by one nucleotide. The CDR3 ends on some other residue instead of the conserved phenylalanine or tryptophan, so this is likely a read error. The chain is built from TRBV20-1 and TRBJ2-2; D unclear. Per the germline V gene, CDR1 is DFQATT and CDR2 is SNEGSKA (reference sequence). Trimming pared 4 bases from V and 0 bases from J, leaving 21 bases between. This CDR3 is built from 18 residues. This CDR3 is CSATPVWVSGPNTGELFS. The CDR3 DNA reads as TGCAGTGCTACCCCGGTTTGGGTTTCTGGGCCGAACACCGGGGAGCTGTTTTCT.

The CDR3 coding sequence is TGTGCTAGTGGTTTGGGGGGAGCGGGTAACACTGAAGCTTTCTTT. It yields the protein CASGLGGAGNTEAFF. The chain employs TRBV12-5 and TRBJ1-1; D gene ambiguous. CDR3 length equals 15 residues. CDR1 is LGHNT and CDR2 is FRNRAP in the germline V gene. The ends were cut back, 1 base at V and 2 bases at J, with 11 bases in the middle.

There are a few counts of this clonotype. The rearrangement joins TRBV6-1 to TRBJ2-3; D is ambiguous. V was shortened by 1 base and J by 13 bases, with 12 bases between the two germline ends. The CDR3 runs 12 residues. CDR1 and CDR2 from the germline V gene are MNHNS and SASEGT. CDR3 sequence: CASSEEVNPEYF. The CDR3 DNA follows: TGTGCCAGCAGTGAAGAAGTAAACCCAGAGTATTTT.

This clonotype was recorded at least ten times. The chain is built from TRBV7-9 and TRBJ2-1, with D maybe TRBD1 (7 bases). The CDR3 length is 18 residues. CDR1 and CDR2 from the germline V gene are SEHNR and FQNEAQ (reference sequence). V gave up 0 bases and J gave up 8 bases, with 23 bases separating them. Here the CDR3 reads CASSLASSETGRRDEQFF. The CDR3 DNA follows: TGTGCCAGCAGCTTAGCGAGTTCCGAGACAGGGAGGAGGGATGAGCAGTTCTTC.